This T cell receptor (beta chain) comes out of a study of T-cell memory formation after mild COVID-19. Study-wide context: TCR clusters showed largely donor specificity. Broader study findings: Cross-reactive memory apparently joined, as some responding clones appeared in pre-infection memory.

MiXCR was run by TCRdb on the 5' RACE reads, yielding one entry per CDR3 protein. The profile shows around 150,000 distinct CDR3 sequences, under 14% of them singletons. The CDR3 is 15 amino acids. Trimming stripped 1 base from V and 5 bases from J, with 12 bases between. Concerning this clonotype: Its antigen is unknown.

Input material: PBMCs or a T cell subset sorted from them (not recorded which). This receptor was identified in a man aged 18 to 35 who had mild COVID-19 (a few samples of this study predate the infection). Cell type and time point are not known. This sequence joins TRBV12-3 or TRBV12-4 and TRBJ2-1; D unresolved. CDR3 nucleotide sequence: TGTGCCAGCAGTTTAGAGCGAGCCTCGGACAATGAGCAGTTCTTC. This sequence encodes CASSLERASDNEQFF.